Below are 27 T cell receptor beta chains sequenced from a single sample in a study of T cells in Graves' hyperthyroidism and ophthalmopathy (dated by TCRdb to between 2017 and 2020). Library prep was done by multiplex PCR. These reads were obtained on an Illumina HiSeq 2000. Amplification of TCR beta CDR3 regions was carried out from RNA transcripts. The first round of RT-PCR for the TCR CDR3 was performed with the HTBI primer set and the Qiagen OneStep RT-PCR kit. Clones were called with MiXCR by TCRdb after fastp trimmed the public reads at Q25, and only in-frame beta chains were retained. Every CDR3 protein is listed once, alongside the most common genes and DNA of its rows. This sample lists 310,000 or so distinct CDR3 sequences; 15% to 20% were detected once. Together, the top ten hold around 55% of the sample. Input material: blood. These receptors were collected from a woman in her fifties or sixties with Graves' ophthalmopathy.

This clonotype was found many times. This rearrangement joins TRBV5-1 to TRBJ1-1; 8 nucleotides agree with TRBD1. Per the germline V gene, CDR1 is SGHRS and CDR2 is YFSETQ. The CDR3 totals 15 residues. J was trimmed by 1 base and V by 4 bases; bases with no gene match: 6. CDR3 sequence reads: CASSQPGTGNTEAFF. The CDR3 DNA sequence: TGCGCCAGCAGCCAACCCGGGACAGGGAACACTGAAGCTTTCTTT.

This clonotype has at least ten counts. This chain joins TRBV7-2 and TRBJ1-2; 9 bases map to TRBD1. This CDR3 comprises 13 residues. J lost 8 bases, V lost 5 bases, and 6 bases had no gene match. Germline V gene lookup returns CDR1 SGHTA and CDR2 FQGNSA. The DNA of the CDR3 is TGTGCCAGCAGCACAAGACAGGGGGGCGGCTACACCTTC. This translates into CASSTRQGGGYTF.

Ten or more counts support this clonotype. V usage is TRBV7-2 and J usage is TRBJ1-2, with D tentatively TRBD1 (5 bases). This CDR3 has 15 residues. V dropped 1 base and J dropped 3 bases, with 12 bases sitting between them. Germline V lookup: CDR1 SGHTA, CDR2 FQGNSA. The CDR3 here is CASSLEADTYYGYTF. DNA of the CDR3: TGTGCCAGCAGCTTAGAGGCGGACACTTACTATGGCTACACCTTC. The complete variable domain, with remaining parts taken from reference TRBV7-2 and TRBJ1-2, reads GAGVSQSPSNKVTEKGKDVELRCDPISGHTALYWYRQSLGQGLEFLIYFQGNSAPDKSGLPSDRFSAERTGGSVSTLTIQRTQQEDSAVYLCASSLEADTYYGYTFGSGTRLTVV.

This clonotype appeared many times. This chain uses TRBV6-1 with TRBJ2-1; 12 bases align to TRBD2. CDR3 length: 15 residues. Unmatched junction bases numbered 10, after V lost 8 bases and J lost 8 bases. Germline lookup yields CDR1 MNHNS and CDR2 SASEGT. DNA for the CDR3: TGTGCCAGCGCCCCGGGACTAGCGGGTTTGGATGAGCAGTTCTTC. This sequence encodes CASAPGLAGLDEQFF.

This clonotype was seen repeatedly, ten times or more. The rearrangement links TRBV28 to TRBJ2-7, with a possible D match to TRBD1 (6 bases). Trimming left V 1 base short and J 7 bases short, with 17 bases between. The CDR3 contains 15 residues. In germline, CDR1 is MDHEN, CDR2 SYDVKM. For the CDR3, the DNA is TGTGCCAGCAGTTTATCCCAGACGTACAGGGTAGAGCAGTACTTC. It yields the protein CASSLSQTYRVEQYF.

The chain links TRBV4-2 to TRBJ2-3; 7 nucleotides match TRBD1. Germline V gene sequence: CDR1 LGHNA, CDR2 YNFKEQ. J gave up 8 bases and V 0 bases, and 5 bases lay outside the gene matches. The length of the CDR3 is 14 residues. The CDR3 loop reads CASSQDRGRGTQYF. CDR3 coding DNA: TGTGCCAGCAGCCAAGATAGGGGGCGAGGTACGCAGTATTTT.

This clonotype was detected many times. The chain links TRBV6-6 to TRBJ1-6; TRBD1 might be the D (5 bases). The germline V gene has CDR1 MNHNY and CDR2 SVGAGI (reference sequence). V was pared by 3 bases and J by 10 bases, with 28 bases between. The CDR3 loop spans 19 amino acids. Here the CDR3 DNA reads TGTGCCAGCAGTTATTCGGCTGTGGGGGGGACGGGGAATTTGTCACCCCTCCACTTT. This sequence encodes CASSYSAVGGTGNLSPLHF.

The sample holds many counts of this clonotype. V and J are TRBV4-2 and TRBJ1-2, with 8 bases fitting TRBD1. With 5 bases clipped from V and 4 bases from J, the junction kept 6 bases outside the gene matches. Germline lookup yields CDR1 LGHNA and CDR2 YNFKEQ. CDR3 size: 14 residues. The CDR3 DNA reads TGTGCCAGCAGCTCGCGGACAGGGACCTATGGCTACACCTTC. Translating it yields CASSSRTGTYGYTF.

V gene TRBV6-1 combines with J gene TRBJ2-4; the D gene is possibly TRBD1 (6 bases). The germline V gene encodes CDR1 MNHNS and CDR2 SASEGT. Trimming stripped 5 bases from V and 0 bases from J, with 14 bases between. The CDR3 covers 16 residues. CDR3 sequence: CASSQTGTIAKNIQYF. DNA of the CDR3: TGTGCCAGCAGTCAGACCGGGACAATAGCCAAAAACATTCAGTACTTC.

This clonotype came up many times. This sequence joins TRBV27 and TRBJ2-1; 8 bases agree with TRBD1. The V gene's germline CDR1 is MNHEY and CDR2 SMNVEV (reference sequence). The J segment lost 4 bases and the V segment lost 3 bases, leaving 5 bases of the junction unmatched. This CDR3 is built from 15 residues. The CDR3 sequence is CASSFSGTGYNEQFF. In DNA form, the CDR3 reads TGTGCCAGCAGTTTCTCTGGGACAGGATACAATGAGCAGTTCTTC.

This clonotype was found once. The rearrangement joins TRBV12-3 or TRBV12-4 to TRBJ2-7; no definite D call. The CDR3 has 13 residues. V was cut by 5 bases and J by 3 bases, with 11 bases left in between. The CDR3 region has the DNA TGTGCCAGCAGTAAACGAGAAGTCTACGAGCAGTACTTC. It is translated as CASSKREVYEQYF.

This clonotype was found many times. V usage is TRBV27 and J usage is TRBJ2-3, with D unclear. V gave up 5 bases and J gave up 1 base, with 7 bases separating them. The V gene's germline CDR1 is MNHEY and CDR2 SMNVEV (reference sequence). The CDR3 length is 13 residues. CDR3 coding DNA: TGTGCCAGCAGTGTGAAACGCACAGATACGCAGTATTTT. Amino acid sequence: CASSVKRTDTQYF.

On this clonotype itself: This may come from a read error, since a much larger clone is one base off. The chain uses TRBV20-1 and TRBJ2-3; D perhaps matches TRBD2 (6 bases). CDR3 length equals 16 residues. Trimming shortened V by 2 bases and J by 2 bases, and 17 bases separated the two germline ends. Per germline, CDR1 DFQATT and CDR2 SNEGSKA (reference sequence). The CDR3 here is CSARLWGDRDTDTQYF. DNA for the CDR3: TGCAGTGCTAGACTTTGGGGGGATCGGGACACAGATACGCAGTATTTT.

V is TRBV7-6 and J is TRBJ1-4; D may be TRBD1 (5 bases). V lost 4 bases and J 8 bases, leaving 14 bases between the germline ends. CDR3 length equals 14 residues. Per germline, CDR1 SGHVS and CDR2 FNYEAQ. CDR3 in DNA: TGTGCCAGCAGCTCGGGACGGAAGGTCGAAAAACTGTTTTTT. Translated: CASSSGRKVEKLFF.

This clonotype was seen ten or more times. V and J are TRBV27 and TRBJ2-1; a possible D gene is TRBD1 (6 bases). This CDR3 contains 15 residues. V lost 0 bases and J lost 4, with 10 bases in between. Germline CDR1 MNHEY, CDR2 SMNVEV (reference sequence). In nucleotides, the CDR3 is TGTGCCAGCAGTTTATCGAGGGACACTTACAATGAGCAGTTCTTC. Its protein product is CASSLSRDTYNEQFF.

This clonotype was seen only a few times. The V call is TRBV12-3 or TRBV12-4, the J call TRBJ1-3; no firm D call. V was clipped by 3 bases and J by 2 bases, with 8 bases between them. The CDR3 spans 14 residues. CDR3 protein: CASSLADPGNTIYF. The CDR3 bases are TGTGCCAGCAGTTTGGCAGACCCTGGAAACACCATATATTTT.

This clonotype showed up many times. V and J are TRBV6-1 and TRBJ2-3, with D possibly being TRBD1 (6 bases). Germline CDR1 reads MNHNS; CDR2 reads SASEGT. Between the trimmed V and J ends, which lost 5 bases and 7 bases, there was a span of 19 bases. The CDR3 is 15 residues long. This chain's CDR3 is CASSQGRGRRNTQYF. CDR3 bases: TGTGCCAGCAGTCAGGGCAGGGGACGAAGGAATACGCAGTATTTT.

About this clonotype: A much larger clone is a single base away; this may be a read error. The chain links TRBV2 to TRBJ2-2; D might be TRBD1 (6 bases). This CDR3 region has 15 residues. Germline assignment: CDR1 SNHLY and CDR2 FYNNEI. The CDR3 region has the DNA TGTTCCAGCAGAAGAGGGGACATCGACACCGGGGAGCTGTTTTTT. This translates into CSSRRGDIDTGELFF.

This clonotype was counted at least ten times. The CDR3 bases are TGTGCCAGCAGTTCAGAGCGGGGGGGTTACAATGAGCAGTTCTTC. Translated: CASSSERGGYNEQFF. The chain recombines TRBV12-3 or TRBV12-4 with TRBJ2-1, with 10 bases identical to TRBD2. The J segment lost 4 bases and the V segment lost 4 bases, leaving 4 bases of the junction unmatched. The CDR3 sequence is 15 residues long.

V gene TRBV25-1 combines with J gene TRBJ1-1, with TRBD1 identical over 8 bases. This CDR3 is built from 15 residues. The J segment lost 6 bases and the V segment lost 3 bases, leaving 9 bases of the junction unmatched. Germline lookup yields CDR1 MGHDK and CDR2 SYGVNS. CDR3 loop: CASSDLLSGGPEAFF. In nucleotides, the CDR3 is TGTGCCAGCAGTGATCTTTTGTCAGGGGGCCCTGAAGCTTTCTTT.

This clonotype has at least ten counts. The chain has TRBV5-1 and TRBJ1-2; perhaps TRBD1 as D (6 bases). CDR3 size: 13 residues. Germline-derived CDR1 and CDR2 are SGHRS and YFSETQ. V lost 4 bases, J lost 4 bases, and 11 bases lay in between. This chain's CDR3 is CASSDGGFYGYTF. CDR3 nucleotides: TGCGCCAGCAGCGACGGGGGCTTCTATGGCTACACCTTC.

This clonotype was observed a few times. J is TRBJ1-5 and V is TRBV24-1; D is perhaps TRBD1 (6 bases). This CDR3 has 13 amino acids. Germline V CDR1 and CDR2: KGHDR, SFDVKD. The germline V and J ends were trimmed by 7 bases and 7 bases, with 13 bases remaining between them. The CDR3 DNA is TGTGCCACCAGATTACAGGGCGAGCAGCCCCAGCATTTT. Residues: CATRLQGEQPQHF.

Concerning this clonotype itself: This sequence may be a read error, since a much larger clone differs from it by one base. The chain joins TRBV19 to TRBJ1-5, with a possible D match to TRBD1 (5 bases). In germline, CDR1 is LNHDA, CDR2 SQIVND (reference sequence). The CDR3 loop spans 13 amino acids. V lost 7 bases to trimming and J lost 6 bases, with 13 bases between them. The CDR3 sequence is CASNKGNLQPQHF. The CDR3 nucleotides are TGTGCCAGTAACAAGGGGAATCTTCAGCCCCAGCATTTT.

At least ten counts were recorded for this clonotype. This chain joins TRBV7-2 and TRBJ1-2; D may be TRBD1 (5 bases). The CDR3 consists of 14 residues. Germline V gene data show CDR1 as SGHTA and CDR2 as FQGNSA. V was clipped by 4 bases and J by 6 bases, with 15 bases between them. The CDR3 nucleotides are TGTGCCAGCAGCTCACAGGCCCCGGCCCATGGCTACACCTTC. It translates to CASSSQAPAHGYTF.

The V gene is TRBV5-1, the J gene TRBJ2-5; D unclear. The CDR3 sequence is 14 residues long. V was clipped by 1 base and J by 2 bases, with 9 bases between them. From germline, CDR1 is SGHRS and CDR2 YFSETQ. The chain's CDR3 is CASSLTSAQETQYF. As DNA, the CDR3 is TGCGCCAGCAGCTTGACTTCAGCTCAAGAGACCCAGTACTTC. Together with reference TRBV5-1 and TRBJ2-5, the CDR3 gives the full variable domain: KAGVTQTPRYLIKTRGQQVTLSCSPISGHRSVSWYQQTPGQGLQFLFEYFSETQRNKGNFPGRFSGRQFSNSRSEMNVSTLELGDSALYLCASSLTSAQETQYFGPGTRLLVL.

This clonotype was found a few times. The chain is built from TRBV27 and TRBJ1-2, with 7 bases fitting TRBD1. This CDR3 has 13 amino acids. J was trimmed by 8 bases and V by 6 bases; bases with no gene match: 9. CDR1 and CDR2 (germline): MNHEY, SMNVEV (reference sequence). CDR3 DNA sequence: TGTGCCAGCAGATTCATGAACAGGGGAGGCTACACCTTC. The encoded protein is CASRFMNRGGYTF.

Many counts were recorded for this clonotype. The CDR3 sequence: CASSATGGGAEAFF. DNA for the CDR3: TGTGCCAGCAGTGCGACAGGGGGCGGCGCTGAAGCTTTCTTT. This chain connects TRBV27 to TRBJ1-1; 10 bases agree with TRBD1. The ends lost 5 bases at V and 6 bases at J; junction bases unmatched: 6. The CDR3 has 14 residues. The germline V gene has CDR1 MNHEY and CDR2 SMNVEV (reference sequence).